The TCR beta chain under discussion was sequenced for a study of T-cell memory formation after mild COVID-19 (dated by TCRdb to the early 2020s). At the level of the whole study: Most TCR sequence clusters were specific to one of the two donors. Longitudinal TCRalpha and TCRbeta repertoire sequencing tracked T-cell clones expanding and contracting after mild COVID-19 in two donors. Two young, previously healthy adult volunteers, one female and one male, were included in the cohort. The paper as a whole reports these results and caveats: Whether the second-wave clones peaking on day 37 were SARS-CoV-2 specific was not confirmed. Only two mild cases were covered by the study, and larger cohorts that include severe cases with pre-infection samples were considered necessary. From day 15 to 85, contracting clones showed balanced CD4/CD8 phenotypes, whereas a second wave of clones that expanded from day 15 to 37 leaned towards CD4+. Some responding clones were found in pre-infection memory, which suggests that pre-existing cross-reactive memory T cells took part in the SARS-CoV-2 response. Contracting CD4+ clones appeared mostly in the CM and EM memory subsets, whereas CD8+ clones were enriched in EMRA.

Ficoll-Paque density gradient centrifugation was the method used to isolate PBMCs. Sequencing instrument: Illumina NovaSeq 6000. TCRalpha and TCRbeta cDNA libraries were built by 5'RACE with constant-segment primers, adding sample barcodes and unique molecular identifiers. Trizol reagent was used to extract RNA from every sample. The libraries were amplified in two PCR steps, and the second step added a second sample barcode and Illumina TruSeq adapters. Libraries were sequenced on an Illumina NovaSeq with 2 x 150 bp paired-end reads. For the original study's pipeline: Demultiplexing of reads and collapsing into UMI-guided consensus sequences were performed with migec v1.2.7. With mixcr v2.1.11, UMI consensuses were aligned to TRA and TRB V and J templates and assembled into clonotypes. A clonotype was counted as expanded or contracted only when both edgeR and NoisET called the clonotype significant, with the noise models trained on biological replicates. edgeR calls used a false discovery rate-adjusted p below 0.01 and a log2 fold-change threshold of 1. PCA with hierarchical clustering of max-normalized trajectories of the 1000 most abundant clonotypes was used as exploratory dynamics analysis. The CD4 or CD8 phenotype of responding clones was assigned using the separately sequenced CD4+ and CD8+ repertoires. In-frame beta chains were kept once TCRdb had trimmed the public reads at Q25 with fastp and called clones with MiXCR. Rows matching on CDR3 protein sequence are summarized as one entry with the most common DNA and genes. The V and J calls and clone size are TCRdb's, not the authors'. The sample contains a few hundred thousand distinct CDR3 sequences, roughly a fifth of them found a single time. The top ten constitute approximately 21% of the sample.

Note on this clonotype: Its antigen specificity is not known. No much larger clone is present one base from it, and per-base qualities are unavailable.

From the germline V gene, CDR1 is SGDLS and CDR2 is YYNGEE. The CDR3 holds 18 amino acids from the cysteine to the phenylalanine. Only the CDR3 portion is preserved as DNA: 54 bases, with reading frame beginning at the first base. V is shortened by 4 bases, J by 0 bases, and the region joining them spans 17 bases. This clonotype was obtained from a man between 18 and 29 years old who had mild COVID-19 (a few samples of this study predate the infection). The sample titles of this study are shuffled in the database, so cell type and time point are left out; the donor was told from shared clones. The sample taken for sequencing was PBMCs or a T cell subset sorted from them (not recorded which). The V gene is TRBV9 and the J gene is TRBJ2-6; matching of 6 bases hints at TRBD1 as the D gene. The CDR3 reads CASSRTGSPTSGANVLTF. Read as DNA, the sequence is TGTGCCAGCAGCCGAACAGGGTCGCCTACCTCTGGGGCCAACGTCCTGACTTTC.